The next 18 T cell receptor beta chains were all read from a single sample in a study of OX40 agonist ivuxolimab in advanced cancers. Libraries were prepared by immunoSEQ multiplex PCR; TCRdb keeps only in-frame clonotypes and omits some of them. The sample has about 48,000 clones, around 89% seen once. The sequencing used CD4+ or CD8+ T cells sorted from blood, collected in a trial of the OX40 agonist ivuxolimab. The receptors originated from an adult with an advanced solid tumor such as melanoma, head and neck, liver or kidney cancer.

V and J are TRBV5-1 and TRBJ2-2; D call uncertain. The CDR3 covers 13 residues. Germline CDR1 and CDR2: SGHRS and YFSETQ. Trimming stripped 0 bases from V and 7 bases from J, with 7 bases between. The CDR3: CASSLGGVGELFF. In DNA, the CDR3 is TGCGCCAGCAGCTTGGGGGGTGTCGGGGAGCTGTTTTTT.

This clone appeared a single time. The chain carries TRBV7-9 and TRBJ2-7; 7 bases align to TRBD1. This CDR3 has 15 amino acids. Trimming cost V 4 bases and J 1 base; bases outside gene matches: 7. The germline gives CDR1 SEHNR, CDR2 FQNEAQ (reference sequence). The CDR3 loop reads CASSYYRGASYEQYF. CDR3 DNA: TGTGCCAGCAGCTACTACAGGGGCGCATCCTACGAGCAGTACTTC.

The rearrangement links TRBV7-9 to TRBJ1-1; D call uncertain. V was clipped by 5 bases and J by 2 bases, with 3 bases between them. Looked up from germline, CDR1 is SEHNR and CDR2 is FQNEAQ (reference sequence). The CDR3 length is 11 residues. The CDR3 DNA sequence: TGTGCCAGCAGCGCAAACACTGAAGCTTTCTTT. It codes for CASSANTEAFF. The entire variable domain, with the rest obtained from reference TRBV7-9 and TRBJ1-1, is as follows: DTGVSQNPRHKITKRGQNVTFRCDPISEHNRLYWYRQTLGQGPEFLTYFQNEAQLEKSRLLSDRFSAERPKGSFSTLEIQRTEQGDSAMYLCASSANTEAFFGQGTRLTVV.

V usage is TRBV4-1 and J usage is TRBJ2-3, with TRBD2 matching over 12 bases. Germline CDR1 reads MGHRA; CDR2 reads YSYEKL. The junction had 17 bases not matched to a gene; V was cut back by 1 base and J by 0 bases. The CDR3 loop spans 22 amino acids. The CDR3 nucleotides are TGCGCCAGCAGCCAAGGCCATAGGGGACTAGCGGGTACCCCTTCTAGCACAGATACGCAGTATTTT. Its protein product is CASSQGHRGLAGTPSSTDTQYF.

This clone was observed a few times. The gene calls are TRBV9 and TRBJ2-7, with D perhaps matching TRBD2 (6 bases). CDR3 length: 14 residues. V gave up 6 bases and J gave up 0 bases, with 13 bases separating them. CDR1 and CDR2 (germline): SGDLS, YYNGEE. The CDR3 nucleotides are TGTGCCAGCACCCCGGACGGGAGCTCCTACGAGCAGTACTTC. It translates to CASTPDGSSYEQYF.

The V and J genes are TRBV11-2 and TRBJ2-1; 12 nucleotides match TRBD2. The germline gives CDR1 SGHAT, CDR2 FQNNGV. V shed 3 bases, J shed 9 bases, and the junction held 6 bases outside the gene matches. This CDR3 is built from 15 residues. CDR3 sequence: CASSFTRTSGTEQFF. In DNA, the CDR3 is TGTGCCAGCAGCTTTACCCGGACTAGCGGGACTGAGCAGTTCTTC.

The rearrangement uses TRBV5-1 and TRBJ1-5, with 7 positions matching TRBD1. V lost 4 bases and J lost 3; bases outside the gene matches: 7. Germline values: CDR1 SGHRS, CDR2 YFSETQ. The CDR3 contains 15 residues. CDR3 nucleotides: TGCGCCAGCAGCATGTCGGGACAGCCCAATCAGCCCCAGCATTTT. It codes for CASSMSGQPNQPQHF.

V usage is TRBV5-6 and J usage is TRBJ1-3; D call uncertain. This CDR3 is built from 16 residues. Per germline, CDR1 SGHDT and CDR2 YYEEEE. With 0 bases removed from V and 1 base from J, the gap between germline ends came to 11 bases. CDR3 region: CASSLGAAHSGNTIYF. The CDR3 DNA sequence: TGTGCCAGCAGCTTGGGTGCAGCACATTCTGGAAACACCATATATTTT.

This chain links TRBV27 with TRBJ2-7, with D maybe TRBD2 (6 bases). Trimming took off 4 bases at V and 3 bases at J, with 13 bases between the two ends. There are 14 residues in the CDR3. Germline values: CDR1 MNHEY, CDR2 SMNVEV (reference sequence). CDR3 coding DNA: TGTGCCAGCAGTTGGGCGGGGCTCTACTACGAGCAGTACTTC. It is translated as CASSWAGLYYEQYF.

V gene TRBV7-8 combines with J gene TRBJ2-7; 9 nucleotides agree with TRBD1. From germline, CDR1 is SGHVS and CDR2 FQNEAQ. This CDR3 is built from 15 residues. V gave up 1 base and J gave up 3 bases; unmatched junction bases: 4. Written as DNA, the CDR3 is TGTGCCAGCAGCTTAGTAGCGACAGGGGGCTACGAGCAGTACTTC. It yields the protein CASSLVATGGYEQYF.

The gene calls are TRBV19 and TRBJ2-1, with D possibly TRBD2 on 5 matching bases. The CDR3 has 17 residues. Per germline, CDR1 LNHDA and CDR2 SQIVND (reference sequence). With 7 bases removed from V and 0 bases from J, the gap between germline ends came to 19 bases. The CDR3 spells CASTPYFGDNSYNEQFF. CDR3 in DNA: TGTGCCAGTACCCCTTACTTCGGGGATAACTCCTACAATGAGCAGTTCTTC. Full variable domain (rest looked up from reference TRBV19 and TRBJ2-1): DGGITQSPKYLFRKEGQNVTLSCEQNLNHDAMYWYRQDPGQGLRLIYYSQIVNDFQKGDIAEGYSVSREKKESFPLTVTSAQKNPTAFYLCASTPYFGDNSYNEQFFGPGTRLTVL.

V and J are TRBV7-2 and TRBJ2-5; 12 positions agree with TRBD1. The trim removed 4 bases at V and 5 bases at J, leaving 5 bases unmatched. The CDR3 sequence is 15 residues long. Germline CDR1 is SGHTA and CDR2 is FQGNSA. The CDR3 is CASSSGQGAGETQYF. The CDR3 DNA reads TGTGCCAGCAGCTCGGGACAGGGGGCGGGGGAGACCCAGTACTTC.

This chain joins TRBV27 and TRBJ2-7; D is possibly TRBD2 (6 bases). CDR3 length: 13 amino acids. Germline CDR1 and CDR2: MNHEY and SMNVEV (reference sequence). V dropped 0 bases and J dropped 6 bases, with 9 bases sitting between them. The chain's CDR3 is CASSLSRRAEQYF. CDR3 coding DNA: TGTGCCAGCAGTTTATCGAGGAGGGCCGAGCAGTACTTC.

This rearrangement joins TRBV6-1 to TRBJ2-7; D unresolved. This CDR3 contains 13 residues. Per germline, CDR1 MNHNS and CDR2 SASEGT. The V gene lost 4 bases and the J gene lost 1 base, with 8 bases spanning the gap. This chain's CDR3 is CASSVGLSYEQYF. CDR3 DNA sequence: TGTGCCAGCAGTGTAGGGCTGTCCTACGAGCAGTACTTC.

This clone was seen a single time. V and J are TRBV4-1 and TRBJ2-5; TRBD2 matches at 9 bases. The CDR3 consists of 15 residues. J lost 2 bases, V lost 1 base, and 2 bases had no gene match. Germline V lookup: CDR1 MGHRA, CDR2 YSYEKL. The DNA for the CDR3 is TGCGCCAGCAGCCAAGCGAGCGGGGGGCAAGAGACCCAGTACTTC. Protein product: CASSQASGGQETQYF.

The V call is TRBV14, the J call TRBJ1-5, with 8 bases matching TRBD1. The V segment lost 1 base and the J segment 1 base; nucleotides outside the gene matches: 0. The germline CDR1 and CDR2 sequences are SGHDN and FVKESK. The CDR3 contains 15 residues. For the CDR3, the DNA is TGTGCCAGCAGCCAAGGGACAGGGAGCAATCAGCCCCAGCATTTT. Translated: CASSQGTGSNQPQHF.

V and J are TRBV10-1 and TRBJ2-7, with D perhaps TRBD1 or TRBD2 (7 bases each). The CDR3 has 13 residues. V shed 5 bases and J shed 2 bases, with 10 bases lying between them. CDR1 WNHNN and CDR2 SYGVQD come from the germline V gene (reference sequence). The CDR3 DNA follows: TGCGCCAGCAGTCAGGGGGGGCCCTACGAGCAGTACTTC. Its protein is CASSQGGPYEQYF.

The chain is built from TRBV19 and TRBJ1-2; 10 nucleotides line up with TRBD1. J lost 4 bases, V lost 3 bases, and 5 bases had no gene match. Germline assignment: CDR1 LNHDA and CDR2 SQIVND (reference sequence). The CDR3 extends over 15 amino acids. The CDR3 spells CASSIWTGGFYGYTF. The CDR3 nucleotides read TGTGCCAGTAGTATCTGGACAGGGGGGTTCTATGGCTACACCTTC.